The rows below give T cell receptor beta chains drawn from one sample of a study of blood T cell repertoires in COVID-19. Only in-frame clones appear in the TCRdb table, and some are missing; sequencing was by immunoSEQ multiplex PCR. In the table there are about 160,000 clones, almost 85% of which are singletons. Sequencing was carried out using peripheral blood. These receptors were obtained from a woman of 80 years or more with acute or convalescent COVID-19. Each CDR3 is given with its conserved first and last residue. A D gene is named only where the DNA matches it firmly. Only some rows state a clone size, as once, few, many or a class for expanded clones.

J: TRBJ2-1
D: NA
size: few
V: TRBV11-2
DNA: TGTGCCAGCAGCTTAGCTTACAATGAGCAGTTCTTC
CDR3: CASSLAYNEQFF

J: TRBJ2-7
D: NA
size: NA
V: TRBV2
DNA: TGTGCCAGCAGTGATATCCACGAGCAGTACTTC
CDR3: CASSDIHEQYF

J: TRBJ1-3
D: NA
size: once
V: TRBV5-1
DNA: TGCGCCAGCAGCACATCCCGACGGGGGAGCTCTGGAAACACCATATATTTT
CDR3: CASSTSRRGSSGNTIYF

J: TRBJ2-6
D: NA
size: NA
V: TRBV6-1
DNA: TGTGCCAGCAGTGAAGGGGCTGTTGTCAACGTCCTGACTTTC
CDR3: CASSEGAVVNVLTF

J: TRBJ2-1
D: NA
size: NA
V: TRBV5-1
DNA: TGCGCCAGCAGCTTGAGGGTCCTAGCAGCAGACAATGAGCAGTTCTTC
CDR3: CASSLRVLAADNEQFF

J: TRBJ2-7
D: TRBD1
size: NA
V: TRBV5-1
DNA: TGCGCCAGCAGCTCTGACAGGGGGCAAGTGCAGTACTTC
CDR3: CASSSDRGQVQYF

J: TRBJ2-7
D: NA
size: NA
V: TRBV4-3
DNA: TGCGCCAGCAGCCAAGATAGGGTCCAGGGATACGAGCAGTACTTC
CDR3: CASSQDRVQGYEQYF

J: TRBJ2-3
D: TRBD1
size: NA
V: TRBV15
DNA: TGTGCCACCAGCAGAGTACAGGGGAGCCCGGGAGATACGCAGTATTTT
CDR3: CATSRVQGSPGDTQYF

J: TRBJ2-7
D: NA
size: NA
V: TRBV7-9
DNA: TGTGCCACCTCCCGGGTCTCTCTCTACGAGCAGTACTTC
CDR3: CATSRVSLYEQYF

J: TRBJ1-4
D: TRBD1
size: NA
V: TRBV5-1
DNA: TGCGCCAGCAGCTTTGTCCCGGGACAGGGTTCTAATGAAAAACTGTTTTTT
CDR3: CASSFVPGQGSNEKLFF

J: TRBJ1-1
D: NA
size: once
V: TRBV2
DNA: TGTGCCAGCAGTGAACAGGGTCACACTGAAGCTTTCTTT
CDR3: CASSEQGHTEAFF

J: TRBJ2-5
D: NA
size: many
V: TRBV9
DNA: TGTGCCAGCAGCGTAGGACAGGCCGGGGAGACCCAGTACTTC
CDR3: CASSVGQAGETQYF

J: TRBJ2-7
D: TRBD2
size: once
V: TRBV6-5
DNA: TGTGCCAGCAGTTACTCTAGCGGGAGCTACGAGCAGTACTTC
CDR3: CASSYSSGSYEQYF

J: TRBJ2-2
D: NA
size: NA
V: TRBV4-3
DNA: TGCGCCAGCAGCCAAGTCTTGGGGGAGCTGTTTTTT
CDR3: CASSQVLGELFF

J: TRBJ2-2
D: TRBD2
size: NA
V: TRBV5-1
DNA: TGCGCCAGCAGCTTGGCGACTAGCCAGAACACCGGGGAGCTGTTTTTT
CDR3: CASSLATSQNTGELFF

J: TRBJ1-1
D: NA
size: once
V: TRBV6-2/TRBV6-3
DNA: TGTGCCAGCAGTTACGGGGGCGCGGGGAACACTGAAGCTTTCTTT
CDR3: CASSYGGAGNTEAFF

J: TRBJ1-1
D: TRBD1
size: NA
V: TRBV2
DNA: TGTGCCAGCAGCGCGGACAGGGCCGAAGCTTTCTTT
CDR3: CASSADRAEAFF

J: TRBJ2-7
D: TRBD2
size: once
V: TRBV27
DNA: TGTGCCAGCAGTGCACTCCGGACAGCGGGAGGACGCGGCGAGCAGTACTTC
CDR3: CASSALRTAGGRGEQYF